This T cell receptor beta chain stems from a study of circulating and synovial CD4+ cells in juvenile arthritis. Assay used: immunoSEQ multiplex PCR; TCRdb lists only in-frame clones, some missing. The sample has around 32,000 clones, about 95% seen once. Trimming took off 0 bases at V and 4 bases at J, with 13 bases between the two ends. The CDR3 is 15 amino acids. Germline CDR1 reads MDHEN; CDR2 reads SYDVKM. With respect to this clone: Its antigen is still unknown.

Broader study findings: Compared with bulk blood, circulating pathogenic-like lymphocytes shared substantially more CDR3 sequences with synovial T cells. Deeper sequencing increased measured overlap with synovial clonotypes. The pathogenic-like versus bulk T cell difference escaped Vbeta family analysis.

V is TRBV28 and J is TRBJ2-7; D unclear. The clonotype comes from a human donor with juvenile idiopathic arthritis. Sample: CD4+ T cells from blood. The chain's CDR3 is CASSLWAPPTYEQYF. The DNA of the CDR3 is TGTGCCAGCAGTTTATGGGCCCCTCCGACATACGAGCAGTACTTC. The full variable domain, with the rest looked up from reference TRBV28 and TRBJ2-7, is DVKVTQSSRYLVKRTGEKVFLECVQDMDHENMFWYRQDPGLGLRLIYFSYDVKMKEKGDIPEGYSVSREKKERFSLILESASTNQTSMYLCASSLWAPPTYEQYFGPGTRLTVT.